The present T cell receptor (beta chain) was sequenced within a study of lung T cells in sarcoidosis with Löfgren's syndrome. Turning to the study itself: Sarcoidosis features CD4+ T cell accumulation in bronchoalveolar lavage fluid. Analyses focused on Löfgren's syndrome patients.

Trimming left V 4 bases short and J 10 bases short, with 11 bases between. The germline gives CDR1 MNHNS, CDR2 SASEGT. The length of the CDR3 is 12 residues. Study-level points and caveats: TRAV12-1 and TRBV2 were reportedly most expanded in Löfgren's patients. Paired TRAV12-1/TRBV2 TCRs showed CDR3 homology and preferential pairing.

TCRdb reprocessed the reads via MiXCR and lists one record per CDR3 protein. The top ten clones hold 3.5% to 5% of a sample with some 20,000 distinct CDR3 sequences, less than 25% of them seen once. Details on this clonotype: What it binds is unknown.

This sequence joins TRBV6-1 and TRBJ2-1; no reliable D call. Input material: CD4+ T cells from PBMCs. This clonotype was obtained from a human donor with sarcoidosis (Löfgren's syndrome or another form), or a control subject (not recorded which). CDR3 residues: CASSVNCNEQFF. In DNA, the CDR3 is TGTGCCAGCAGTGTGAACTGCAACGAGCAGTTCTTC.